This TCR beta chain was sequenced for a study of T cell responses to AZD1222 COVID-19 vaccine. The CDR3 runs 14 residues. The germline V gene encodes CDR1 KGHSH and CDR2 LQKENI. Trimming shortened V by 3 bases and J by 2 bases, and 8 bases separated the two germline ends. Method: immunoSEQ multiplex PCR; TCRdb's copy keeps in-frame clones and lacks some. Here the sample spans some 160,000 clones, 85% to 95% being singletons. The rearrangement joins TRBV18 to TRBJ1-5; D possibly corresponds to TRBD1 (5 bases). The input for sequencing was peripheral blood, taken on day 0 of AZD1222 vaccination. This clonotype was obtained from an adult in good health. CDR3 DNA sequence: TGTGCCAGCTCACCTGGGGCAGGCAATCAGCCCCAGCATTTT. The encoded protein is CASSPGAGNQPQHF.